Listed below are T cell receptor beta chains from one sample, sequenced in a study of blood T cell repertoires in COVID-19. TCRdb keeps only in-frame clones here, not all; method: immunoSEQ multiplex PCR. The data hold under 130,000 clones, with nearly 85% observed a single time. Sequenced material: peripheral blood. The receptors originated from a human donor in a cohort sampled during active or convalescent COVID-19. The CDR3 runs from the conserved cysteine through the conserved F or W. Each record gives: V gene, J gene, CDR3 length, clone size, CDR3 protein. Size is stated for part of the rows, as once, few or many counts, or as a class when the clone is expanded.

V: TRBV19; J: TRBJ2-3; length: 12; size: -; CDR3: CATEDSPDTQYF
V: TRBV9; J: TRBJ1-4; length: 14; size: -; CDR3: CASSVAQGNEKLFF
V: TRBV5-1; J: TRBJ2-5; length: 11; size: -; CDR3: CASSFRETQYF
V: TRBV4-3; J: TRBJ1-2; length: 14; size: -; CDR3: CASSQDWGVGGYTF
V: TRBV5-4; J: TRBJ1-4; length: 15; size: -; CDR3: CASSSFTTTNEKLFF
V: TRBV27; J: TRBJ1-5; length: 15; size: -; CDR3: CASSLAGSNNQPQHF
V: TRBV30; J: TRBJ2-5; length: 14; size: -; CDR3: CAWGTGGLVETQYF
V: TRBV3-1/TRBV3-2; J: TRBJ2-6; length: 15; size: -; CDR3: CASSLKFSGANVLTF
V: TRBV5-4; J: TRBJ1-1; length: 15; size: -; CDR3: CASSLARDSHTEAFF
V: TRBV21-1; J: TRBJ2-7; length: 16; size: -; CDR3: CASSTRGQWGYYEQYF
V: TRBV7-2; J: TRBJ2-7; length: 15; size: -; CDR3: CASSPLAGLSYEQYF
V: TRBV11-3; J: TRBJ2-1; length: 13; size: -; CDR3: CASSISLYNEQFF
V: TRBV4-2; J: TRBJ2-7; length: 15; size: -; CDR3: CASSQDRGGGYEQYF
V: TRBV6-5; J: TRBJ2-2; length: 13; size: -; CDR3: CASARGLTGELFF
V: TRBV7-9; J: TRBJ2-5; length: 14; size: -; CDR3: CASSLQGAGETQYF
V: TRBV3-1/TRBV3-2; J: TRBJ2-2; length: 13; size: few; CDR3: CASTHLNTGELFF
V: TRBV6-1; J: TRBJ2-1; length: 15; size: -; CDR3: CASSEGAGHPGGKFF
V: TRBV5-5; J: TRBJ1-3; length: 16; size: -; CDR3: CASSHPQDFSGNTIYF
V: TRBV2; J: TRBJ2-3; length: 15; size: few; CDR3: CASSRAGLSTDTQYF
V: TRBV7-6; J: TRBJ1-5; length: 14; size: -; CDR3: CASSLAQPGGPQHF
V: TRBV19; J: TRBJ2-5; length: 15; size: few; CDR3: CASSIGGTNQETQYF
V: TRBV3-1/TRBV3-2; J: TRBJ2-3; length: 14; size: -; CDR3: CASSPTGGTDTQYF
V: TRBV18; J: TRBJ1-5; length: 13; size: -; CDR3: CASSRTDNQPQHF
V: TRBV6-5; J: TRBJ1-1; length: 16; size: -; CDR3: CASSWDRANGNTEAFF
V: TRBV18; J: TRBJ1-4; length: 15; size: -; CDR3: CASSPNGLNYEKLFF
V: TRBV9; J: TRBJ2-3; length: 17; size: -; CDR3: CASSAAGTSGRADTQYF
V: TRBV28; J: TRBJ1-4; length: 12; size: few; CDR3: CASSSLGGKLFF
V: TRBV16; J: TRBJ2-3; length: 12; size: -; CDR3: CASSLLEGTQYF
V: TRBV19; J: TRBJ2-7; length: 11; size: -; CDR3: CASRGSNEQYF
V: TRBV7-2; J: TRBJ1-2; length: 14; size: -; CDR3: CASSLFPGNYGYTF
V: TRBV15; J: TRBJ2-1; length: 14; size: -; CDR3: CATSLGEGGNEQFF
V: TRBV7-2; J: TRBJ2-1; length: 15; size: few; CDR3: CASSLEGTRSSEQFF